Listed here are 11 T cell receptor beta chains from one sample, sequenced in a study of cytomegalovirus exposure and HLA in healthy donors. Primers for the PCR totalled 60 Vbeta and 13 Jbeta. Only in-frame clones appear in the TCRdb table, and some are missing; sequencing was by immunoSEQ multiplex PCR. The sample carries more than 75,000 clones, 74% recorded once. The specimen sequenced was PBMCs. Receptors were obtained from a man aged 40-55 years in good health and CMV-seropositive.

The chain couples TRBV4-1 to TRBJ2-1; D may be TRBD1 (6 bases). This CDR3 region has 16 residues. V was trimmed by 5 bases and J by 8 bases, leaving 22 bases between them. The germline gives CDR1 MGHRA, CDR2 YSYEKL. CDR3 bases: TGCGCCAGCAGCGCCCGGCCAGGGGCCCCGTCATATGAGCAGTTCTTC. Translating gives CASSARPGAPSYEQFF.

This chain uses TRBV5-1 with TRBJ2-3; 10 nucleotides match TRBD2. The V and J ends lost 4 bases and 6 bases, in that order; junction bases with no gene match: 5. The CDR3 is 14 residues long. Germline V gives CDR1 SGHRS, CDR2 YFSETQ. CDR3 in amino acids: CASSATSGVDTQYF. The CDR3 nucleotides are TGCGCCAGCAGCGCTACTAGCGGGGTTGATACGCAGTATTTT. The complete variable domain, with remaining parts taken from reference TRBV5-1 and TRBJ2-3, reads KAGVTQTPRYLIKTRGQQVTLSCSPISGHRSVSWYQQTPGQGLQFLFEYFSETQRNKGNFPGRFSGRQFSNSRSEMNVSTLELGDSALYLCASSATSGVDTQYFGPGTRLTVL.

This clone has a handful of counts. The rearrangement uses TRBV6-6 and TRBJ2-1; 7 bases map to TRBD1. V dropped 5 bases and J dropped 3; count of bases not matched to a gene: 4. The germline V gene encodes CDR1 MNHNY and CDR2 SVGAGI (reference sequence). The CDR3 is 14 amino acids. This CDR3 reads CASSPRDSYNEQFF. CDR3 DNA: TGTGCCAGCAGTCCCCGGGACAGCTACAATGAGCAGTTCTTC.

CDR3: CASSAEPYLGQTFSNQPQHF. The CDR3 DNA is TGTGCCAGCAGTGCCGAACCGTACCTTGGACAGACCTTTAGCAATCAGCCCCAGCATTTT. The genes are TRBV6-1 and TRBJ1-5, with TRBD1 as a possible D gene (6 bases). Trimming took off 4 bases at V and 0 bases at J, with 25 bases between the two ends. Per germline, CDR1 MNHNS and CDR2 SASEGT. The CDR3 runs to 20 residues.

The CDR3 is CASRDRTTGGVETQYF. DNA of the CDR3: TGTGCCAGTAGGGACCGAACAACAGGGGGCGTGGAGACCCAGTACTTC. The rearrangement joins TRBV19 to TRBJ2-5; 9 positions agree with TRBD1. Trimming cost V 6 bases and J 5 bases; bases outside gene matches: 13. This CDR3 is 16 amino acids long. The germline V gene has CDR1 LNHDA and CDR2 SQIVND (reference sequence).

This clone was counted a single time. The rearrangement uses TRBV6-1 and TRBJ2-5; D is unclear. V was cut by 4 bases and J by 5 bases, with 5 bases left in between. The CDR3 loop spans 11 amino acids. Germline V gives CDR1 MNHNS, CDR2 SASEGT. CDR3 in DNA: TGTGCCAGCAGTGTACTGGAGACCCAGTACTTC. Its protein is CASSVLETQYF.

CDR3 sequence: CASSPDRWGYGYTF. The DNA for the CDR3 is TGTGCCAGCAGCCCCGACAGGTGGGGTTATGGCTACACCTTC. The V gene is TRBV7-8, the J gene TRBJ1-2, with D possibly TRBD1 on 6 matching bases. CDR1 is SGHVS, CDR2 FQNEAQ, per germline. CDR3 length equals 14 residues. Trimming took 5 bases from V and 5 from J, leaving 15 bases between them.

The genes are TRBV4-3 and TRBJ2-1, with D perhaps TRBD2 (6 bases). Germline V gene lookup returns CDR1 LGHNA and CDR2 YSLEER. V was trimmed by 4 bases and J by 3 bases, leaving 16 bases between them. The CDR3 sequence is 16 residues long. The CDR3 DNA follows: TGCGCCAGCAGCCGTCAGGTACGGGGAGGCTACAATGAGCAGTTCTTC. Protein sequence: CASSRQVRGGYNEQFF.

J is TRBJ2-3 and V is TRBV5-6; TRBD1 agrees at 7 bases. The CDR3 sequence is 12 residues long. V lost 3 bases, J lost 5 bases, and 0 bases stayed unmatched. Germline V CDR1 and CDR2: SGHDT, YYEEEE. The CDR3 bases are TGTGCCAGCAGCTGGACAGGAGATACGCAGTATTTT. Amino acids: CASSWTGDTQYF.

V is TRBV18 and J is TRBJ1-2, with a weak D call TRBD1 (6 bases). Trimming left V 5 bases short and J 1 base short, with 11 bases between. This CDR3 is built from 14 residues. Germline V lookup: CDR1 KGHSH, CDR2 LQKENI. The CDR3 coding sequence is TGTGCCAGCTCATCCGACAGGAATAACTATGGCTACACCTTC. It is translated as CASSSDRNNYGYTF.

The chain combines TRBV10-3 with TRBJ2-3; weak D call: TRBD1 (5 bases). The CDR3 totals 14 residues. V lost 2 bases to trimming and J lost 2 bases, with 8 bases between them. From germline, CDR1 is ENHRY and CDR2 SYGVKD. The CDR3 loop reads CAISEAGHTDTQYF. CDR3 DNA: TGTGCCATCAGTGAGGCAGGGCACACAGATACGCAGTATTTT.